One sample yielded the 12 T cell receptor beta chains listed below, sequenced in a study of PD-1 blockade in classical Hodgkin lymphoma (dated by TCRdb to between 2020 and 2021). The receptor library was made with the immunoSEQ multiplex PCR assay. Imported from immuneACCESS, the table was reduced by TCRdb to in-frame sequences with V and J called. These copies leave out some clones; in studies compared against another copy, an unresolved V gene accounts for under half, and the cause of the remainder is not known. For this sample the table gives fewer than 35,000 clones, of which over 75% were detected only once. The top ten clones comprise approximately 17% of the sample. The sample's time point, from its label and the paper: cycle 4 day 1 (C4D1), after 6 weeks of nivolumab. All trial patients had relapsed after autologous stem cell transplantation, with cohorts A, B and C differing in prior brentuximab vedotin exposure.

The sequenced sample was peripheral blood mononuclear cells (PBMCs), obtained before the fourth cycle of nivolumab. These receptors originate from a human donor with classical Hodgkin lymphoma.

The V gene is TRBV9, the J gene TRBJ2-1; 9 bases match TRBD2. This CDR3 has 15 residues. The germline gives CDR1 SGDLS, CDR2 YYNGEE. V lost 0 bases and J lost 6; bases outside the gene matches: 4. CDR3 residues: CASSVEGGRANEQFF. The CDR3 nucleotides are TGTGCCAGCAGCGTAGAAGGCGGGAGGGCCAATGAGCAGTTCTTC.

This chain connects TRBV7-8 to TRBJ1-2; D not certain. Germline V gene lookup returns CDR1 SGHVS and CDR2 FQNEAQ. The CDR3 covers 13 residues. Deletions cut 5 bases from V and 8 bases from J, with 15 bases between. The DNA for the CDR3 is TGTGCCAGCAGCCGCCACAGCTCTAACGGCTACACCTTC. Translating gives CASSRHSSNGYTF.

This chain connects TRBV5-6 to TRBJ2-5; no definite D call. Germline assignment: CDR1 SGHDT and CDR2 YYEEEE. V dropped 4 bases and J dropped 1 base, with 11 bases sitting between them. This CDR3 has 14 residues. The CDR3 spells CASSLDNSQETQYF. Here the CDR3 DNA reads TGTGCCAGCAGCCTGGATAACTCCCAAGAGACCCAGTACTTC.

The V gene is TRBV19, the J gene TRBJ1-3; D might be TRBD1 (5 bases). Germline loops: CDR1 LNHDA, CDR2 SQIVND (reference sequence). V shed 9 bases and J shed 5 bases, with 20 bases lying between them. The CDR3 covers 15 residues. For the CDR3, the DNA is TGTGCCAGCGGACTGACAGCGAGCGTCCGAAACACCATATATTTT. It specifies CASGLTASVRNTIYF.

This clone showed up just once. The gene calls are TRBV4-2 and TRBJ1-2, with D perhaps matching TRBD1 (6 bases). The V gene's germline CDR1 is LGHNA and CDR2 YNFKEQ. This CDR3 is 12 amino acids long. Trimming took 5 bases from V and 8 from J, leaving 12 bases between them. CDR3 DNA: TGTGCCAGCAGCGAAACAGGGAGCGGCTACACCTTC. Its translation is CASSETGSGYTF.

The J gene is TRBJ2-1, the V gene TRBV10-3, with D perhaps TRBD1 or TRBD2 (5 bases each). Trimming took 10 bases from V and 7 from J, leaving 17 bases between them. Germline CDR1 ENHRY, CDR2 SYGVKD. The CDR3 sequence is 13 residues long. In nucleotides, the CDR3 is TGTGCCACCACGGAGGACACTTCTAATGAGCAGTTCTTC. Translating it yields CATTEDTSNEQFF.

The chain employs TRBV5-6 and TRBJ1-1; D unclear. V lost 2 bases and J 1 base, leaving 6 bases between the germline ends. CDR1 is SGHDT, CDR2 YYEEEE, per germline. CDR3 length equals 13 residues. The CDR3 region is CASSFRRNTEAFF. Here the CDR3 DNA reads TGTGCCAGCAGCTTTCGAAGGAACACTGAAGCTTTCTTT.

This chain uses TRBV18 with TRBJ2-5; maybe TRBD1 (5 bases). The V gene's germline CDR1 is KGHSH and CDR2 LQKENI. Trimming removed 2 bases from V and 5 bases from J, with 9 bases in between. The CDR3 has 13 amino acids. The CDR3 is CASSPGRAETQYF. The CDR3 DNA is TGTGCCAGCTCACCAGGCAGGGCCGAGACCCAGTACTTC.

Only one count was recorded for this clone. J is TRBJ1-4 and V is TRBV19; D may be TRBD1 (6 bases). V was shortened by 1 base and J by 8 bases, with 17 bases between the two germline ends. This CDR3 is 16 amino acids long. The germline gives CDR1 LNHDA, CDR2 SQIVND (reference sequence). As DNA, the CDR3 is TGTGCCAGTAGTATAGCCCGGGGGCCGCTGGGGGAAAAACTGTTTTTT. This sequence encodes CASSIARGPLGEKLFF.

This chain joins TRBV28 and TRBJ2-5; 11 positions agree with TRBD1. The CDR3 totals 17 residues. Germline V gene sequence: CDR1 MDHEN, CDR2 SYDVKM. V dropped 3 bases and J dropped 6; count of bases not matched to a gene: 12. The CDR3 region has the DNA TGTGCCAGCAGTTTCTATGGACAGGGGGCAGGGAGGAAGACCCAGTACTTC. Amino acid sequence: CASSFYGQGAGRKTQYF.

This chain joins TRBV7-9 and TRBJ1-1; D is possibly TRBD1 (6 bases). Germline-derived CDR1 and CDR2 are SEHNR and FQNEAQ (reference sequence). This CDR3 has 13 residues. Between the trimmed V and J ends, which lost 6 bases and 5 bases, there was a span of 13 bases. CDR3 residues: CASSPGAGTEAFF. DNA for the CDR3: TGTGCCAGCAGTCCAGGGGCGGGGACTGAAGCTTTCTTT.

The CDR3 loop is CASRLAGGTTYEQYF. CDR3 DNA sequence: TGTGCCAGCAGATTAGCGGGAGGGACGACCTACGAGCAGTACTTC. This chain connects TRBV27 to TRBJ2-5; 11 nucleotides line up with TRBD2. Gene TRBJ2-7 matches the end of the DNA better, so the J call may be wrong. Germline values: CDR1 MNHEY, CDR2 SMNVEV (reference sequence). This CDR3 is built from 15 residues.